This TCR beta chain is from a study of beta chain features in type 1 diabetes. The authors reverse transcribed all of the isolated RNA, so sequencing captured expressed TCRB transcripts. Clones were sequenced by immunoSEQ multiplex PCR, and TCRdb holds only the in-frame ones, with some missing. Here the sample spans about 620,000 clones, less than 20% being singletons. Germline CDR1 is SEHNR and CDR2 is FQNEAQ (reference sequence). The CDR3 runs to 15 residues. Trimming cost V 5 bases and J 2 bases, with 15 bases left between them. A single heparinised blood sample, averaging approximately 100 mL, was obtained per donor. With respect to this clone: What it binds is not known.

General study findings and limits: VDJ junctions sequenced from type 1 diabetes patients showed fewer insertions and more deletions. Across all four CD4+ subsets, people with type 1 diabetes showed modestly shorter TCRB CDR3s. Possibly, sequencing cDNA over-represented cells that had high TCR expression levels.

The J gene is TRBJ2-5, the V gene TRBV7-9; D remains ambiguous. The sequence was collected from a man between 18 and 29 years old in good health. Material: naive CD4+ T cells from blood. CDR3 protein: CASSLPGVMQETQYF. CDR3 DNA sequence: TGTGCCAGCAGCCTCCCTGGAGTAATGCAAGAGACCCAGTACTTC.